The clone carrying this T cell receptor beta chain was seen ten or more times. Its specificity is not known. Germline V CDR1 and CDR2: SNHLY, FYNNEI. There are 12 residues in the CDR3. Trimming took 5 bases from V and 3 from J, leaving 5 bases between them. This record belongs to a study of regulatory T cells in long-lasting Graves disease. Study observations and caveats: The sample size was small, and this may have reduced accuracy.

Time point: newly diagnosed GD, antithyroid drugs for less than 3 months. Construction of the TCR library relied on RNA isolated from PBMCs. It was an endocrinology department in Xi'an, China, that provided the patients. Arm-PCR with iRepertoire HTBI primers amplified the CDR3 regions for these TCR beta libraries. Via MiXCR, TCRdb re-called the multiplex PCR reads, giving one row per CDR3 protein. The table lists 450,000 to 500,000 distinct CDR3 sequences, around 15% of them singletons. In addition, the sample was reused for a study of T cells in Graves' hyperthyroidism and ophthalmopathy. That work adds: Clinical symptoms, serum thyroxine, TRAb, thyroid ultrasound and orbital computed tomography established diagnosis.

The chain employs TRBV2 and TRBJ1-5; D remains ambiguous. This receptor was identified in a man in his forties with Graves disease. The material was peripheral blood mononuclear cells (PBMCs), obtained at new diagnosis, from a patient treated with antithyroid drugs. The CDR3 DNA is TGTGCCAGCAGTCCAACCAATCAGCCCCAGCATTTT. Residues: CASSPTNQPQHF.